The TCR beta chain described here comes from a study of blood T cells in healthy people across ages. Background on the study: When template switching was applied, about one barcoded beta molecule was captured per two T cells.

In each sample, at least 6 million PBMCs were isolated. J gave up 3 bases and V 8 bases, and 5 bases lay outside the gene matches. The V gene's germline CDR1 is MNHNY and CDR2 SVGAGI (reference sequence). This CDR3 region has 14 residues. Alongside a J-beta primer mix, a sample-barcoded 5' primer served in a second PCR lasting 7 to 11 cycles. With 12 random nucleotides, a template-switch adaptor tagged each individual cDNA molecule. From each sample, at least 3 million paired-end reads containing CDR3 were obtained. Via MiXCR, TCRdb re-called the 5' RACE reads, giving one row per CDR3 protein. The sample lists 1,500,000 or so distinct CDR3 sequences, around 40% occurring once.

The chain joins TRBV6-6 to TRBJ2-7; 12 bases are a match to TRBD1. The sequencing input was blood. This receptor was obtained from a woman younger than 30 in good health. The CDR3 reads CASVRDRGLYEQYF. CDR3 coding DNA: TGTGCCAGCGTTCGGGACAGGGGGCTCTACGAGCAGTACTTC.